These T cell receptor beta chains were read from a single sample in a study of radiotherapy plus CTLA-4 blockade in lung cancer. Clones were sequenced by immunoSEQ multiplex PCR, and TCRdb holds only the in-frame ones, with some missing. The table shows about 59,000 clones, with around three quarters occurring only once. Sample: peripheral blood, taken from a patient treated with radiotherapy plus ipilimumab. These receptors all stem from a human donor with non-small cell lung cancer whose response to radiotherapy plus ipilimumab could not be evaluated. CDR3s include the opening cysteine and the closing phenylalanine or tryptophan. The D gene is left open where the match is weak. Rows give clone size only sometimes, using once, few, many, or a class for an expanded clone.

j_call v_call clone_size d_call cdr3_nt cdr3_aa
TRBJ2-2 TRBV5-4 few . TGTGCCAGCAGCGTAGGGACAACGACCGGGGAGCTGTTTTTT CASSVGTTTGELFF
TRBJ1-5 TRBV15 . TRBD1 TGTGCCACCAGCAGTACAGGGGGCAGGCAGCCCCAGCATTTT CATSSTGGRQPQHF
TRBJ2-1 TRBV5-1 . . TGCGCCAGCAGCTTAAGGTATACAGAGAATGAGCAGTTCTTC CASSLRYTENEQFF
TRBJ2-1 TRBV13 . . TGTGCCAGCAGCCCGCGGGGGCTAGCCCACAATGAGCAGTTCTTC CASSPRGLAHNEQFF
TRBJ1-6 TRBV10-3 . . TGTGCCAGCAGCCTTTTCGAGACAAGCAATTCACCCCTCCACTTT CASSLFETSNSPLHF
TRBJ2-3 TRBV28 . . TGTGCCAGCAGAGGGGGCGGGGGGCTAAGCACAGATACGCAGTATTTT CASRGGGGLSTDTQYF
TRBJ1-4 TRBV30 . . TGTGCCTGGAGTGTACCTCTGAGTAATGAAAAACTGTTTTTT CAWSVPLSNEKLFF
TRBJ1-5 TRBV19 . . TGTGCCAGTAGTCGGGCGGGAAATCAGCCCCAGCATTTT CASSRAGNQPQHF
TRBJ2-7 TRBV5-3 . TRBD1 TGTGCCAGCAGCTTCGGAGACAGGGGGCTCTACGAGCAGTACTTC CASSFGDRGLYEQYF
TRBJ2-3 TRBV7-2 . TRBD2 TGTGCCAGCAGCTTAGTAGGTAGCGGGAGCGCAGATACGCAGTATTTT CASSLVGSGSADTQYF
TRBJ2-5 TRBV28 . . TGTGCCAGCAGTTTAATAGTATTGGAGACCCAGTACTTC CASSLIVLETQYF
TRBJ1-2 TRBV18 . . TGTGCCAGCTCACCACCTGACAGGTTGTACGGCTACACCTTC CASSPPDRLYGYTF
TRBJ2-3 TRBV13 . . TGTGCCAGCAGCGATCTTGGACTTGGGGATATCACAGATACGCAGTATTTT CASSDLGLGDITDTQYF
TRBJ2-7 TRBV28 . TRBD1 TGTGCCAGCAGTTTAGATGGACAGGGGGCCTACGAGCAGTACTTC CASSLDGQGAYEQYF
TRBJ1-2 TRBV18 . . TGTGCCAGCTCACCTACCCAGGAGGCTGGCTATGGCTACACCTTC CASSPTQEAGYGYTF
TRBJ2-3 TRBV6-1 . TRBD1 TGTGCCAGCAAATCCGGGACAGGGTACACAGATACGCAGTATTTT CASKSGTGYTDTQYF
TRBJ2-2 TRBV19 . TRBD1 TGTGCCAGTAGTATGACAGGGGGCTTTGGCACCGGGGAGCTGTTTTTT CASSMTGGFGTGELFF
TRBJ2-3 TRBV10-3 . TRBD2 TGTGCCATCGGGCGGGAGAAGACAGATACGCAGTATTTT CAIGREKTDTQYF
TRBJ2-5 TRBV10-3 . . TGTGCCATCAGTGAGATGAGAGGCGAGACCCAGTACTTC CAISEMRGETQYF
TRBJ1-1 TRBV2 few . TGTGCCAGCAGTGCTTCCTTCCCAACGAGCACTGAAGCTTTCTTT CASSASFPTSTEAFF
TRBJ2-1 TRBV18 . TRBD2 TGTGCCAGCTCACCAGGCGCGGGAGAGGGCTACAATGAGCAGTTCTTC CASSPGAGEGYNEQFF
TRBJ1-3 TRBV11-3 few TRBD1 TGTGCCAGCAGCTCGCCCGACAGGGGGGACAGAAACACCATATATTTT CASSSPDRGDRNTIYF
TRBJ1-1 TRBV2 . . TGTGCCAGCACCCCCCGCACTGAAGCTTTCTTT CASTPRTEAFF
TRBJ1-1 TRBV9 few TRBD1 TGTGCCAGCAGCCCACGAGGGGGCGCGAACACTGAAGCTTTCTTT CASSPRGGANTEAFF
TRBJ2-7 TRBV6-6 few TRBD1 TGTGCCAGCAGGCCCGGGACAGGGGGCGACGAGCAGTACTTC CASRPGTGGDEQYF
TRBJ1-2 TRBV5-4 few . TGTGCCAGCAGCTTGTACAGCTATGGCTACACCTTC CASSLYSYGYTF
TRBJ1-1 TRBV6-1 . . TGTGCCTGCGAAGGACAGAACACTGAAGCTTTCTTT CACEGQNTEAFF
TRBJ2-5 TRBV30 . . TGTGCCTGGAGTGTACGGTCCCAAGAGACCCAGTACTTC CAWSVRSQETQYF
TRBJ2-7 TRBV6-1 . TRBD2 TGTGCCAGCAGCCCTTGGACTAGCGGCTCCTACGAGCAGTACTTC CASSPWTSGSYEQYF
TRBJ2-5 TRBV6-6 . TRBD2 TGTGCCAGCAGCCCACCGACTAGCGGGGGTGAGACCCAGTACTTC CASSPPTSGGETQYF
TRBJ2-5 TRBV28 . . TGTGCCAGCAGTTTCCCAGGGGCAAACCAAGAGACCCAGTACTTC CASSFPGANQETQYF
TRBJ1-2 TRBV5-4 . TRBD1 TGTGCCAGCAGCCCCGGACAGGGCGCAGGGTATGGCTACACCTTC CASSPGQGAGYGYTF
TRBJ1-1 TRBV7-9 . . TGTGCCAGCAGCCAACCCAGGGTGGGGAACACTGAAGCTTTCTTT CASSQPRVGNTEAFF
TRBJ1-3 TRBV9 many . TGTGCCAGCAGCGTAGGAGGAGTTGGAAACACCATATATTTT CASSVGGVGNTIYF
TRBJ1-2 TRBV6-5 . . TGTGCCAGCAGTTACTCGGCGGGGGCGGATGGCTACACCTTC CASSYSAGADGYTF
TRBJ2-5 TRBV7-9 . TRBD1 TGTGCCAGCAGCTTAATAGGGACAGACCAAGAGACCCAGTACTTC CASSLIGTDQETQYF
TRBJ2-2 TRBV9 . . TGTGCCAGCAGCGAGAGAGCACAGGGTACCGGGGAGCTGTTTTTT CASSERAQGTGELFF
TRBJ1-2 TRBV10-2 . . TGCGCCAGCAGTGTGGCAGGGGATGGCTACACCTTC CASSVAGDGYTF
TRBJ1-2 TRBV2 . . TGTGCCAGCAGTGAACGCGGGGAAGGCGGCTACACCTTC CASSERGEGGYTF
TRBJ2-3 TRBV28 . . TGTGCCACCGAAACGACGAGGACTTTTAGCACAGATACGCAGTATTTT CATETTRTFSTDTQYF
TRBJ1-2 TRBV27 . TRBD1 TGTGCCAGCAGTCCCTTGGACAGGGCCTTTGGCTACACCTTC CASSPLDRAFGYTF
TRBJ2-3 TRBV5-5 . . TGTGCCAGCAGCTCGGGACAACTTCTCACAGATACGCAGTATTTT CASSSGQLLTDTQYF
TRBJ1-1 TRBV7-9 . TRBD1 TGTGCCAGCAGCTTAGGGACAGGTGAAGCTTTCTTT CASSLGTGEAFF